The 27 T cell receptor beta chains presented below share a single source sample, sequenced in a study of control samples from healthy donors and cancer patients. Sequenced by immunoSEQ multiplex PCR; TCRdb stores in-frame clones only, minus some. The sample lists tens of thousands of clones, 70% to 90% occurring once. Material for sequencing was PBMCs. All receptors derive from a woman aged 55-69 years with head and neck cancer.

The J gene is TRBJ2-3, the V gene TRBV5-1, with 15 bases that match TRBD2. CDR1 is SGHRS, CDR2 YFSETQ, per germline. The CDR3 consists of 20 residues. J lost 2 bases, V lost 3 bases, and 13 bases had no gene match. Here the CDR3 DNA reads TGCGCCAGCAGCTACTACGTGCCCGGGACTAGCGGGAGGATCACAGATACGCAGTATTTT. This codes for CASSYYVPGTSGRITDTQYF.

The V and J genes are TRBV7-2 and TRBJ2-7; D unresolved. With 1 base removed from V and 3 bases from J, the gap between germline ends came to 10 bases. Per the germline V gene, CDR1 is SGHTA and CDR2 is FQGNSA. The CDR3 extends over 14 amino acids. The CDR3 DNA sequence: TGTGCCAGCAGCTTAGGAGTCGCGTACTACGAGCAGTACTTC. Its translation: CASSLGVAYYEQYF.

CDR3 sequence reads: CASSLGARDSRMKETQYF. The DNA for the CDR3 is TGTGCCAGCAGCTTAGGCGCTCGGGACAGTAGAATGAAAGAGACCCAGTACTTC. The rearrangement links TRBV13 to TRBJ2-5, with 7 nucleotides matching TRBD1. Germline lookup yields CDR1 PRHDT and CDR2 FYEKMQ (reference sequence). After removal of 0 bases from V and 3 bases from J, the junction contained 13 bases not matched to a gene. The CDR3 has 18 amino acids.

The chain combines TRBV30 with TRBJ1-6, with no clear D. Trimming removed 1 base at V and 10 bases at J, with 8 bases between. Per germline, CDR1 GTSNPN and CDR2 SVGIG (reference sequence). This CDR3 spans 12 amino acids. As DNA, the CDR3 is TGTGCCTGGAGTGCCGTTGGGTCACCCCTCCACTTT. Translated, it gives CAWSAVGSPLHF.

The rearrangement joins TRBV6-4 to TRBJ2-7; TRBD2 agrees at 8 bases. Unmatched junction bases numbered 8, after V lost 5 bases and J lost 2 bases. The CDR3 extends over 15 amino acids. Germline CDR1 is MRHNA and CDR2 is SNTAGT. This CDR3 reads CASSKVLAEPYEQYF. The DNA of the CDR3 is TGTGCCAGCAGTAAAGTACTAGCGGAACCCTACGAGCAGTACTTC.

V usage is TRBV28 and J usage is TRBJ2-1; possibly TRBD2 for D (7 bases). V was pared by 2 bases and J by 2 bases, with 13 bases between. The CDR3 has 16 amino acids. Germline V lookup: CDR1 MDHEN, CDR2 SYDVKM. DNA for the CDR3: TGTGCCAGCAGTTTAGGGGGGGCTGGAACCTACAATGAGCAGTTCTTC. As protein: CASSLGGAGTYNEQFF.

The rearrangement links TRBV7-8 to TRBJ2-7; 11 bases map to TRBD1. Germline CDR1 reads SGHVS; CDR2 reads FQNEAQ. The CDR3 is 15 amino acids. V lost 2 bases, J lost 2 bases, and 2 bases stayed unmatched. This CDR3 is CASSLLGQGAYEQYF. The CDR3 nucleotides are TGTGCCAGCAGCTTACTGGGACAGGGGGCCTACGAGCAGTACTTC.

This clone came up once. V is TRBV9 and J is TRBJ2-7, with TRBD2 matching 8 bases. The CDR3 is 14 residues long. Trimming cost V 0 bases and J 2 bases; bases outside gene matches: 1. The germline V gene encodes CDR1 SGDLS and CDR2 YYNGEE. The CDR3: CASSVAGGPYEQYF. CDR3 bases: TGTGCCAGCAGCGTAGCGGGAGGGCCCTACGAGCAGTACTTC.

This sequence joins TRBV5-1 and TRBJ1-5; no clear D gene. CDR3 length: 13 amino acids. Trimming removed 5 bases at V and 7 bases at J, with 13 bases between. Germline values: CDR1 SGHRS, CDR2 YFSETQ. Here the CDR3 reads CASRQDGIQPQHF. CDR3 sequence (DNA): TGCGCCAGCAGACAAGACGGAATACAGCCCCAGCATTTT.

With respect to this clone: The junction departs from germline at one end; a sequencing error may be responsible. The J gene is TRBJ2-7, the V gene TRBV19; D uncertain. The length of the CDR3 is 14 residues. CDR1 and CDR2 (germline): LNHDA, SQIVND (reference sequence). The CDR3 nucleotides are TGTGCCAGTAGTGTCCGGGCCCTTTCCTTCGAGCAGTACTTC. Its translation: CASSVRALSFEQYF.

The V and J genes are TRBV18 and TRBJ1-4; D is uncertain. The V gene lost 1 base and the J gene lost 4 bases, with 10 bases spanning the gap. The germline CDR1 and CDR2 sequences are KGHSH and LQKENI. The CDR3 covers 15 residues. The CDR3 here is CASSPRQYNNEKLFF. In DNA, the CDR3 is TGTGCCAGCTCACCACGGCAATACAATAATGAAAAACTGTTTTTT.

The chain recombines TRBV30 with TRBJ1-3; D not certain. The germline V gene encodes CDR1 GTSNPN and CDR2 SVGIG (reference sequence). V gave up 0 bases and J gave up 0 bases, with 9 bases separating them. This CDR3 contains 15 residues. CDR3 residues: CAWSVIGHSGNTIYF. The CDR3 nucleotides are TGTGCCTGGAGTGTTATCGGGCACTCTGGAAACACCATATATTTT. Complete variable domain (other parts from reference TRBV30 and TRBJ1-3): SQTIHQWPATLVQPVGSPLSLECTVEGTSNPNLYWYRQAAGRGLQLLFYSVGIGQISSEVPQNLSASRPQDRQFILSSKKLLLSDSGFYLCAWSVIGHSGNTIYFGEGSWLTVV.

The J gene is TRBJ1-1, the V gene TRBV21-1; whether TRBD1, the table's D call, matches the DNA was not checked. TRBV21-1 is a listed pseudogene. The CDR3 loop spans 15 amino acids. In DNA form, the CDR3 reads TGTGCCAGCAGCAAAGCAGGGCAGGGGGACACTGAAGCTTTCTTT. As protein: CASSKAGQGDTEAFF.

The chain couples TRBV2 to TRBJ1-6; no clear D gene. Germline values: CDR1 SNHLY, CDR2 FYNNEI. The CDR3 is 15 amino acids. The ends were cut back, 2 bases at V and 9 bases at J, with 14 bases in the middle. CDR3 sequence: CASSERGQITSPLHF. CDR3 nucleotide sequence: TGTGCCAGCAGTGAACGGGGTCAGATCACTTCACCCCTCCACTTT. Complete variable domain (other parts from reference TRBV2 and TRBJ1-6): EPEVTQTPSHQVTQMGQEVILRCVPISNHLYFYWYRQILGQKVEFLVSFYNNEISEKSEIFDDQFSVERPDGSNFTLKIRSTKLEDSAMYFCASSERGQITSPLHFGNGTRLTVT.

The CDR3 nucleotides are TGTGCCAGCAGCCCTAGCATGGGTCAAGAGACCCAGTACTTC. Translating gives CASSPSMGQETQYF. The rearrangement links TRBV7-6 to TRBJ2-5, with TRBD2 as a possible D gene (5 bases). Between the trimmed V and J ends, which lost 5 bases and 2 bases, there was a span of 12 bases. CDR3 length equals 14 residues. Germline CDR1 is SGHVS and CDR2 is FNYEAQ. The full variable domain, its missing parts supplied by reference TRBV7-6 and TRBJ2-5, is GAGVSQSPRYKVTKRGQDVALRCDPISGHVSLYWYRQALGQGPEFLTYFNYEAQQDKSGLPNDRFSAERPEGSISTLTIQRTEQRDSAMYRCASSPSMGQETQYFGPGTRLLVL.

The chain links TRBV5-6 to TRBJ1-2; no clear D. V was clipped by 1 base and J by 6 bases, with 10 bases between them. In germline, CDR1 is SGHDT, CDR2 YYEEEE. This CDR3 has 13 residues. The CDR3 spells CASSLYGVDGYTF. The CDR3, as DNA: TGTGCCAGCAGCTTGTATGGGGTAGATGGCTACACCTTC. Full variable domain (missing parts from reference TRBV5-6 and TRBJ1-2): DAGVTQSPTHLIKTRGQQVTLRCSPKSGHDTVSWYQQALGQGPQFIFQYYEEEERQRGNFPDRFSGHQFPNYSSELNVNALLLGDSALYLCASSLYGVDGYTFGSGTRLTVV.

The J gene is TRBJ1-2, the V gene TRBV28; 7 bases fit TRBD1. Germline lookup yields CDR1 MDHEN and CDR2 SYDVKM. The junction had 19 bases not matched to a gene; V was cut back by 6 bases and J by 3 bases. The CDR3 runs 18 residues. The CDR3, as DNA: TGTGCCAGCAGCCAGCCCACAGGGGCCTCCCGAAGGGACTATGGCTACACCTTC. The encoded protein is CASSQPTGASRRDYGYTF.

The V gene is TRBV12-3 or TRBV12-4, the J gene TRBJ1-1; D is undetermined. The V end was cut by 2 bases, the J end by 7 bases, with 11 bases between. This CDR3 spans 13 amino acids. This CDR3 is CASSLNLGSEAFF. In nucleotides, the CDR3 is TGTGCCAGCAGTTTAAATCTAGGGAGTGAAGCTTTCTTT.

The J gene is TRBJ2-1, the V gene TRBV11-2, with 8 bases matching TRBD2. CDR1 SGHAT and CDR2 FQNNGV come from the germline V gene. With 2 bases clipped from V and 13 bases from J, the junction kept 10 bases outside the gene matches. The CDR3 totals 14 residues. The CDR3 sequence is CASSLSREGRRQFF. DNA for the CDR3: TGTGCCAGCAGCTTAAGCCGGGAGGGCCGCCGACAGTTCTTC.

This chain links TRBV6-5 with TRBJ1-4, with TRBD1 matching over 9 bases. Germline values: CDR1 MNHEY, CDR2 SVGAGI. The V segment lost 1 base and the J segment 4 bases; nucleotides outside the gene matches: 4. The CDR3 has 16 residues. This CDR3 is CASSYFSGQGNEKLFF. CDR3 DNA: TGTGCCAGCAGTTACTTTTCGGGACAGGGTAATGAAAAACTGTTTTTT.

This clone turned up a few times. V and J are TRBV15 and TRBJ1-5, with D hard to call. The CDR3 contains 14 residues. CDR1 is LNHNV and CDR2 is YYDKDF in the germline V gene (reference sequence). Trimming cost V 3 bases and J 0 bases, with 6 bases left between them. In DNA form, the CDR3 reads TGTGCCACCAGCAGGAACCCTAGCAATCAGCCCCAGCATTTT. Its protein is CATSRNPSNQPQHF. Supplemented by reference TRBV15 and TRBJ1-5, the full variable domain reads DAMVIQNPRYQVTQFGKPVTLSCSQTLNHNVMYWYQQKSSQAPKLLFHYYDKDFNNEADTPDNFQSRRPNTSFCFLDIRSPGLGDTAMYLCATSRNPSNQPQHFGDGTRLSIL.

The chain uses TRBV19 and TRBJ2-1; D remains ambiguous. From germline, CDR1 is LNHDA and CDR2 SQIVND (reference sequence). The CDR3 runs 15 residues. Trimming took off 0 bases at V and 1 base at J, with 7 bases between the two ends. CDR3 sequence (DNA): TGTGCCAGTAGTATAGATACCAGTTCCTACAATGAGCAGTTCTTC. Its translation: CASSIDTSSYNEQFF.

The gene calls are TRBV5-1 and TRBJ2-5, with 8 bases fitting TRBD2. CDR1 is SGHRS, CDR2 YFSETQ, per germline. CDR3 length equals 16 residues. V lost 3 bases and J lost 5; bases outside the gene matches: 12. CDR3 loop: CASSSGGTDPGETQYF. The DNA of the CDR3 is TGCGCCAGCAGCTCGGGAGGGACGGACCCGGGGGAGACCCAGTACTTC. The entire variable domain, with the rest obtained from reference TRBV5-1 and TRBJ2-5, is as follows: KAGVTQTPRYLIKTRGQQVTLSCSPISGHRSVSWYQQTPGQGLQFLFEYFSETQRNKGNFPGRFSGRQFSNSRSEMNVSTLELGDSALYLCASSSGGTDPGETQYFGPGTRLLVL.

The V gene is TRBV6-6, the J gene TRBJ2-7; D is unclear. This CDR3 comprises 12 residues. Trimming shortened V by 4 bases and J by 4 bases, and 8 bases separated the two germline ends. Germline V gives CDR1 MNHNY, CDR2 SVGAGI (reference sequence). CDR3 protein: CASSSQQYEQYF. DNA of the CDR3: TGTGCCAGCAGTTCTCAACAGTACGAGCAGTACTTC.

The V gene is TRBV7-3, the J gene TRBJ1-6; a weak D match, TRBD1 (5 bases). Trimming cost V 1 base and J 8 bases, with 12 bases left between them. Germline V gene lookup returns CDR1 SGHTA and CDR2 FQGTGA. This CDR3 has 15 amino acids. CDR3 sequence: CASSLMGQGHSPLHF. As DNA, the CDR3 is TGTGCCAGCAGCTTAATGGGTCAGGGACATTCACCCCTCCACTTT.

CDR3 sequence reads: CAESRRSTDTQYF. DNA of the CDR3: TGTGCCGAATCCCGCCGAAGCACAGATACGCAGTATTTT. V usage is TRBV27 and J usage is TRBJ2-3; D call uncertain. The CDR3 sequence is 13 residues long. Germline assignment: CDR1 MNHEY and CDR2 SMNVEV (reference sequence). V was shortened by 11 bases and J by 0 bases, with 12 bases between the two germline ends.

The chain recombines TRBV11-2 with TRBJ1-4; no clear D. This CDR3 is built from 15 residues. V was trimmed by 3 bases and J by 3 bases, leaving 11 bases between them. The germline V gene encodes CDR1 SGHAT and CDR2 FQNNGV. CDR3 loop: CASSFLGTSNEKLFF. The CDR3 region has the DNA TGTGCCAGCAGCTTCCTTGGTACTTCTAATGAAAAACTGTTTTTT.